This entry concerns a single TCR beta chain. This record comes from a study of yellow fever vaccine responses in identical twins. Germline V CDR1 and CDR2: SGHRS, YFSETQ. Trimming cost V 0 bases and J 7 bases; bases outside gene matches: 3. The CDR3 loop spans 14 amino acids. MiXCR, applied by TCRdb to the RT-PCR reads, yields one record per CDR3 protein. The data contain around 13,000 distinct CDR3 sequences, around 85% of them singletons. The chain employs TRBV5-1 and TRBJ2-4; 8 bases are shared with TRBD1. This TCR was recovered from a woman aged 18-35 years who received the yellow fever vaccine. The sample was T cells from blood (PBMCs), unsorted or a sorted subset (not recorded which), taken before or after yellow fever vaccination (not recorded which). The CDR3 coding sequence is TGCGCCAGCAGCTTGGAAACAGGGGGGAACATTCAGTACTTC. Translation gives CASSLETGGNIQYF.